This T cell receptor beta chain came from a study of blood T cell repertoires in COVID-19. Across the study: Both acute and convalescent COVID-19 samples were obtained from the United States, Italy and Spain. T cells, B-cell-depleted T cells, or PBMCs supplied cDNA or gDNA.

Germline V gene lookup returns CDR1 LGHDT and CDR2 YNNKEL (reference sequence). The V end lost 3 bases, the J end lost 4 bases, and 12 bases lay between the germline ends. The CDR3 extends over 14 amino acids. Per the authors' pipeline: Estimates of nucleated cell counts were drawn from the amplification of reference gene primers. Clones were sequenced by immunoSEQ multiplex PCR, and TCRdb holds only the in-frame ones, with some missing. D and trimming come from the DNA, and the V and J calls and clone size come from that table. The table lists some 390,000 clones, about 87% of them singletons. V gene TRBV3-1 (or the pseudogene TRBV3-2) combines with J gene TRBJ2-5, with D possibly TRBD1 on 7 matching bases. What was sequenced was peripheral blood. The sequence was obtained from a woman aged 60-70 years with COVID-19, enrolled during active disease. CDR3 amino acids: CASSHRQGGETQYF. The CDR3 DNA sequence: TGTGCCAGCAGCCACAGACAGGGAGGAGAGACCCAGTACTTC.